This T cell receptor beta chain was sequenced for a study of blood T cell repertoires in COVID-19. Across the whole study: Acute and convalescent COVID-19 specimens originated in the United States, Italy and Spain. The cDNA or gDNA used as material had been derived from T cells, B-cell-depleted T cells, or PBMCs.

As originally analysed: The assay estimated nucleated cells by amplifying reference gene primers. Profiling relied on immunoSEQ multiplex PCR, and the TCRdb table lists in-frame clones only, not all of them. Clone size and the V and J calls come from that table; the DNA yielded D and trimming. The profile shows under 200,000 clones, 70% to 90% of them singletons. The CDR3 is 14 residues long. The V gene's germline CDR1 is MNHEY and CDR2 SVGAGI. V lost 6 bases and J lost 5; bases outside the gene matches: 5. The chain recombines TRBV6-5 with TRBJ2-7; 12 positions match TRBD1. The sequence was collected from a man aged 35 to 55 with acute or convalescent COVID-19. The source material was peripheral blood. The CDR3 spells CASRGTGGPNEQYF. CDR3 DNA sequence: TGTGCCAGCAGAGGGACAGGGGGCCCTAACGAGCAGTACTTC.